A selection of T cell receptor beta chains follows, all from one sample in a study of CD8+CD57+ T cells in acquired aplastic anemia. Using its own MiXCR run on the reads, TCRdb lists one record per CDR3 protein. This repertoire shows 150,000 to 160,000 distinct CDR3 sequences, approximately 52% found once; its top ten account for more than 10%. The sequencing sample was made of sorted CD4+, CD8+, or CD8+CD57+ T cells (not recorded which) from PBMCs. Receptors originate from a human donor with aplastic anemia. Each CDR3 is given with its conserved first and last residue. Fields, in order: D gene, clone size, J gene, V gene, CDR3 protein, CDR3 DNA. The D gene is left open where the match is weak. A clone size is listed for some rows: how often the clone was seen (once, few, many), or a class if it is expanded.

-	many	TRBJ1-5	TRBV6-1	CASSEFRVRNQPQHF	TGTGCCAGCAGTGAATTCAGGGTACGGAATCAGCCCCAGCATTTT
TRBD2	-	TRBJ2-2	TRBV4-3	CASSRKRTVAGGTNTGELFF	TGCGCCAGCAGCCGGAAGAGAACCGTAGCGGGGGGAACGAACACCGGGGAGCTGTTTTTT
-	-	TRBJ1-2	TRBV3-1	CASSQDQAAFPYGYTF	TGTGCCAGCAGCCAAGATCAGGCAGCCTTCCCATATGGCTACACCTTC
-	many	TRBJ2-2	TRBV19	CASSSGWAVTGELFF	TGTGCCAGTAGTTCCGGGTGGGCAGTCACCGGGGAGCTGTTTTTT
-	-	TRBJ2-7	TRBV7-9	CASTSGSDEQYF	TGTGCCAGCACGTCAGGGTCCGACGAGCAGTACTTC
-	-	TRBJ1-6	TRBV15	CATSRGTRSSPLHF	TGTGCCACCAGCAGGGGGACCAGGAGTTCACCCCTCCACTTT
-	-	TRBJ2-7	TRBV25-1	CASSDGNLYEQYF	TGTGCCAGCAGTGACGGGAACCTTTACGAGCAGTACTTC
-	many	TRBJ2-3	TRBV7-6	CASSSEGGFIDTQYF	TGTGCCAGCAGTTCAGAGGGGGGATTTATTGATACGCAGTATTTT
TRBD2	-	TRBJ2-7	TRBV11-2	CASSFRTSGRYEQYF	TGTGCCAGCAGCTTCCGGACTAGCGGGAGGTACGAGCAGTACTTC
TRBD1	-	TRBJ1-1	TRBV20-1	CSARGQGGTTEAFF	TGCAGTGCTAGAGGACAGGGGGGGACCACTGAAGCTTTCTTT